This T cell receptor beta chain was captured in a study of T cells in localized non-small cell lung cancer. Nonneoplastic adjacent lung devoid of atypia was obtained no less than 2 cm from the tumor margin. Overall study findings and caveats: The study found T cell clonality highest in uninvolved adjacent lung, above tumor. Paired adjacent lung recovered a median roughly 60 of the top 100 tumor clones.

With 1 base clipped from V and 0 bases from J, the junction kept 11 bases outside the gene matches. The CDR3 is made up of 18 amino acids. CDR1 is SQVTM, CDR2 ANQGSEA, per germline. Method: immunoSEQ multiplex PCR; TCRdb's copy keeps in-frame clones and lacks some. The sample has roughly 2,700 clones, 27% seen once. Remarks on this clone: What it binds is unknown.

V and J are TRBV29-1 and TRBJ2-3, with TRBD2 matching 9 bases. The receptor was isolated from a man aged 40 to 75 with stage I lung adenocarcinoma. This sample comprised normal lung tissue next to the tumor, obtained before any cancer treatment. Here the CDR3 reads CSVEALAGRGASTDTQYF. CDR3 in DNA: TGCAGCGTTGAAGCCCTAGCGGGAAGAGGTGCTAGCACAGATACGCAGTATTTT.